This T cell receptor beta chain was sequenced for a study of blood T cell repertoires in COVID-19. For the study at large: Sites in the United States, Italy and Spain provided acute and convalescent COVID-19 samples.

The assay was immunoSEQ multiplex PCR, and TCRdb's table has in-frame clones only and misses some. The sample includes fewer than 200,000 clones, about 88% of them seen just once. Looked up from germline, CDR1 is SEHNR and CDR2 is FQNEAQ (reference sequence). This CDR3 has 16 amino acids. V lost 1 base to trimming and J lost 4 bases, with 14 bases between them. Recruitment covered fewer than 25 US areas and drew participants whose ages spanned roughly 18 to 90 years. Participant-reported clinical history was the basis for cohort assignment. The sequencing sample was made of PBMCs or T cells enriched from blood (not recorded which). V gene TRBV7-9 combines with J gene TRBJ2-1; unclear D gene. The clonotype comes from a woman aged 40 to 50 in a cohort exposed to, infected with or recovered from COVID-19 (not recorded which). The CDR3 DNA reads TGTGCCAGCAGCTTAGGGGTTTGGCTAGTATACAATGAGCAGTTCTTC. Amino acids: CASSLGVWLVYNEQFF.